This T cell receptor (beta chain) was recorded in a study of identical twins. As concerns this clonotype: Antigen: not known. The junction departs from the called germline gene at one end, perhaps through a read error.

The CDR3 totals 15 residues. The germline V gene encodes CDR1 MNHNS and CDR2 SASEGT. Study findings and constraints: Out-of-frame alpha sequences common to twins were enriched for low generation probability.

TCRdb used MiXCR to reprocess the 5' RACE reads, holding one entry per CDR3 protein. The table lists around 1.7 million distinct CDR3 sequences, roughly a third of them singletons, with approximately 0.29% in the top ten. Sample: cord blood. The sequence was obtained from a newborn girl in good health. V and J are TRBV6-1 and TRBJ2-1; D possibly corresponds to TRBD2 (7 bases). CDR3: CASNEGGGHYNEQFF. The CDR3 nucleotides are TGTGCCAGCAATGAAGGGGGGGGGCACTACAATGAGCAGTTCTTC.